The rows below give T cell receptor beta chains drawn from one sample of a study of T cells in Graves' hyperthyroidism and ophthalmopathy. One entry per CDR3 protein, called by TCRdb with MiXCR from the multiplex PCR reads. This sample has about 260,000 distinct CDR3 sequences, with less than 20% found just once. Sequencing input: blood. Receptor source: a woman in her late teens or twenties with Graves' ophthalmopathy. CDR3s include the opening cysteine and the closing phenylalanine or tryptophan. A D gene is named only where the DNA matches it firmly. Size values are once, few and many counts, or a class for expanded clones, and some rows have none.

d_gene | j_gene | abundance | v_gene | CDR3nt | CDR3aa
TRBD2 | TRBJ2-3 | NA | TRBV28 | TGTGCCAGCAGTTCGCCCGGGACTAGCGGGAGGATGAGTGCAGATACGCAGTATTTT | CASSSPGTSGRMSADTQYF
NA | TRBJ2-7 | NA | TRBV4-2 | TGTGCCAGCAGCCAAGATCGTTCCGGCTACGAGCAGTACTTC | CASSQDRSGYEQYF
NA | TRBJ1-1 | NA | TRBV6-5 | TGTGCCAGCAGTTACTCCCCGTTGGGGGACACTGAAGCTTTCTTT | CASSYSPLGDTEAFF
NA | TRBJ2-3 | NA | TRBV20-1 | TGCAGTGTAGACTACCGCACAGATACGCAGTATTTT | CSVDYRTDTQYF
NA | TRBJ1-1 | NA | TRBV19 | TGTGCCAGTAGTATTGATACGAACGCTGAAGCTTTCTTT | CASSIDTNAEAFF
TRBD1 | TRBJ1-2 | NA | TRBV20-1 | TGCAGTGCTAGAGTTTCTGGGACAGGGGGCGAGGATGGCTACACCTTC | CSARVSGTGGEDGYTF
NA | TRBJ2-7 | many | TRBV9 | TGTGCCAGCAGCGTAGCTGTGACCCCAAGGGGATACGAGCAGTACTTC | CASSVAVTPRGYEQYF
TRBD2 | TRBJ2-3 | NA | TRBV5-4 | TGTGCCAGCAGCCGGACTAGCGGGTATATCACAGATACGCAGTATTTT | CASSRTSGYITDTQYF
NA | TRBJ2-6 | NA | TRBV6-1 | TGTGCCAGCAGAAACCTTGGGTTCTCTGGGACCAACGTCCTGACTTTC | CASRNLGFSGTNVLTF
TRBD1 | TRBJ1-1 | many | TRBV29-1 | TGCAGCGTTTGGCAGGGGGGAGGGTCTGAAGCTTTCTTT | CSVWQGGGSEAFF
NA | TRBJ1-3 | many | TRBV20-1 | TGCAGTGCTAGAACAGGGTCTGGAAACACCATATATTTT | CSARTGSGNTIYF
NA | TRBJ1-5 | many | TRBV18 | TGTGCCAGCTCACCACCGGAGGCAGGGGAACAGCCCCAGCATTTT | CASSPPEAGEQPQHF
NA | TRBJ1-2 | NA | TRBV11-2 | TGTGCCAGCAGCCGATTGGGGGTGGGCTATGGCTACACCTTC | CASSRLGVGYGYTF
NA | TRBJ2-1 | many | TRBV7-9 | TGTGCCAGCAGCTTAGCGAAGGGGGGCGATGAGCAGTTCTTC | CASSLAKGGDEQFF
NA | TRBJ2-1 | many | TRBV6-1 | TGTGCCAGCACTCCATGGCAGGGTTCCTACAATGAGCAGTTCTTC | CASTPWQGSYNEQFF
NA | TRBJ2-4 | many | TRBV27 | TGTGCCAGCAGTTTATTTCGGGACAATACAGCCAAAAACATTCAGTACTTC | CASSLFRDNTAKNIQYF
NA | TRBJ2-1 | many | TRBV6-2/TRBV6-3 | TGTGCCAGCAGGACGGACTCCTACAATGAGCAGTTCTTC | CASRTDSYNEQFF
NA | TRBJ1-2 | many | TRBV28 | TGTGCCAGCAGGAGACCTAACTATGGCTACACCTTC | CASRRPNYGYTF
NA | TRBJ2-5 | many | TRBV6-1 | TGTGCCAGCAGCCAAGGGACGATTAGGGAGACCCAGTACTTC | CASSQGTIRETQYF
TRBD1 | TRBJ2-6 | many | TRBV7-9 | TGTGCCAGCAGCCTATCGACAGGGTCTGGGGCCAACGTCCTGACTTTC | CASSLSTGSGANVLTF
NA | TRBJ1-1 | many | TRBV3-1 | TGTGCCAGCAGCCAACTTATTGGGAACACTGAAGCTTTCTTT | CASSQLIGNTEAFF
NA | TRBJ1-2 | many | TRBV11-2 | TGTGCCAGCAGCTTGGAGGGGACGGTTTCTAACTATGGCTACACCTTC | CASSLEGTVSNYGYTF
NA | TRBJ1-4 | many | TRBV28 | TGTGCCAGCAGACAGTTTGGGGGGGGGCAGATTAATGAAAAACTGTTTTTT | CASRQFGGGQINEKLFF
NA | TRBJ2-5 | many | TRBV9 | TGTGCCAGCAGCGTGAATTCGGGTCGGGGGGCTGAGACCCAGTACTTC | CASSVNSGRGAETQYF
TRBD1 | TRBJ1-2 | many | TRBV6-1 | TGTGCCAGCAGCCGGGACAGGGGTTGGAATGGCTACACCTTC | CASSRDRGWNGYTF
NA | TRBJ2-5 | many | TRBV19 | TGTGCCAGTAGTACCACCGGGACAAAAAGGAGCGAGACCCAGTACTTC | CASSTTGTKRSETQYF